The text below deals with one T cell receptor beta chain. This CDR3 is also generated by other DNA sequences in the sample. J was trimmed by 7 bases and V by 4 bases; bases with no gene match: 7. Germline V CDR1 and CDR2: SGHRS, YFSETQ. The CDR3 consists of 15 residues. This record comes from a study of blood T cell repertoires in COVID-19. Generated by immunoSEQ multiplex PCR, the TCRdb table keeps only in-frame clones and is missing some. The sample includes fewer than 200,000 clones, under 85% of them seen just once. The gene calls are TRBV5-1 and TRBJ2-1, with TRBD1 matching 11 bases. The sample comprised peripheral blood. The clonotype was recovered from a man in his 60s who had recovered from COVID-19. The CDR3 nucleotides read TGCGCCAGCAGCCTAGGACAGGGGGCTGGGAATGAGCAGTTCTTC. This encodes CASSLGQGAGNEQFF.